These 15 T cell receptor beta chains came from one sample sequenced in a study of cytotoxic CD8 clonotypes in ibrutinib-treated CLL. The table came from immunoSEQ multiplex PCR; TCRdb's copy has only in-frame clones and leaves some out. The sample has some 76,000 clones; less than 85% are singletons. Sequenced material: PBMCs, taken after 24 months of ibrutinib treatment. These receptors originate from a human donor with chronic lymphocytic leukemia.

CDR3 sequence (DNA): TGTGCCAGCAGTCTGGACAGGGGGCAGCCCCAGCATTTT. It specifies CASSLDRGQPQHF. This chain uses TRBV6-5 with TRBJ1-5, with 10 bases aligning to TRBD1. CDR3 length equals 13 residues. With V trimmed by 5 bases and J by 7 bases, 2 bases remained unmatched. The germline V gene has CDR1 MNHEY and CDR2 SVGAGI.

The V and J genes are TRBV18 and TRBJ1-5; D gene uncertain. V lost 2 bases, J lost 1 base, and 15 bases lay in between. The CDR3 extends over 17 amino acids. The germline V gene encodes CDR1 KGHSH and CDR2 LQKENI. This CDR3 reads CASSPVSPAGSNQPQHF. The DNA of the CDR3 is TGTGCCAGCTCACCAGTCAGTCCCGCGGGGAGCAATCAGCCCCAGCATTTT.

The chain recombines TRBV4-2 with TRBJ1-1, with a weak D call TRBD1 (6 bases). The ends were cut back, 0 bases at V and 2 bases at J, with 7 bases in the middle. The length of the CDR3 is 14 residues. Germline CDR1 is LGHNA and CDR2 is YNFKEQ. CDR3 nucleotide sequence: TGTGCCAGCAGCCAAGATGGGACAAACACTGAAGCTTTCTTT. This codes for CASSQDGTNTEAFF.

V usage is TRBV7-2 and J usage is TRBJ2-1; D is perhaps TRBD2 (5 bases). From germline, CDR1 is SGHTA and CDR2 FQGNSA. The CDR3 runs 13 residues. V was pared by 1 base and J by 9 bases, with 10 bases between. The CDR3 sequence is CASSLGGAGEQFF. For the CDR3, the DNA is TGTGCCAGCAGCTTAGGGGGAGCTGGTGAGCAGTTCTTC.

This clone appeared a single time. V is TRBV30 and J is TRBJ2-2; D uncertain. Germline V gene data show CDR1 as GTSNPN and CDR2 as SVGIG (reference sequence). The CDR3 has 17 amino acids. Trimming shortened V by 1 base and J by 1 base, and 16 bases separated the two germline ends. CDR3 nucleotides: TGTGCCTGGAGTGGCGGACCGCGAGCGCAGAACACCGGGGAGCTGTTTTTT. It translates to CAWSGGPRAQNTGELFF. Full variable domain (outside the CDR3, taken from reference TRBV30 and TRBJ2-2): SQTIHQWPATLVQPVGSPLSLECTVEGTSNPNLYWYRQAAGRGLQLLFYSVGIGQISSEVPQNLSASRPQDRQFILSSKKLLLSDSGFYLCAWSGGPRAQNTGELFFGEGSRLTVL.

The J gene is TRBJ2-3, the V gene TRBV6-5; possible D gene TRBD2, 5 bases. The V end was cut by 0 bases, the J end by 4 bases, with 11 bases between. The CDR3 is made up of 15 amino acids. Looked up from germline, CDR1 is MNHEY and CDR2 is SVGAGI. The CDR3 nucleotides read TGTGCCAGCAGTTACTCGCTAGCTGGCGCAGATACGCAGTATTTT. It yields the protein CASSYSLAGADTQYF.

J is TRBJ2-7 and V is TRBV15; tentatively, D is TRBD1 (6 bases). Germline V gene sequence: CDR1 LNHNV, CDR2 YYDKDF (reference sequence). The CDR3 extends over 14 amino acids. V lost 3 bases and J 4 bases, leaving 13 bases between the germline ends. CDR3 protein: CATSSHREPYEQYF. In nucleotides, the CDR3 is TGTGCCACCAGCAGCCACAGGGAGCCGTACGAGCAGTACTTC.

The chain couples TRBV4-3 to TRBJ2-7; D perhaps matches TRBD1 (7 bases). The CDR3 is made up of 13 amino acids. V was trimmed by 5 bases and J by 3 bases, leaving 11 bases between them. Germline V lookup: CDR1 LGHNA, CDR2 YSLEER. In DNA form, the CDR3 reads TGCGCCAGCAGCAGGGGGCGGGGCTACGAGCAGTACTTC. Translation gives CASSRGRGYEQYF.

The chain recombines TRBV4-2 with TRBJ1-1, with D uncertain. Germline CDR1 and CDR2: LGHNA and YNFKEQ. V was clipped by 0 bases and J by 1 base, with 9 bases between them. The CDR3 has 15 amino acids. The CDR3 here is CASSQDPGENTEAFF. CDR3 DNA: TGTGCCAGCAGCCAAGATCCGGGTGAGAACACTGAAGCTTTCTTT.

This chain joins TRBV28 and TRBJ1-2; possible D gene TRBD1, 6 bases. The germline V gene has CDR1 MDHEN and CDR2 SYDVKM. This CDR3 contains 12 residues. V lost 8 bases and J lost 6, with 13 bases in between. CDR3 sequence reads: CASSSGTHGYTF. In nucleotides, the CDR3 is TGTGCCAGCTCATCCGGGACACATGGCTACACCTTC.

The chain recombines TRBV29-1 with TRBJ2-7; the D gene is possibly TRBD1 (5 bases). Trimming removed 0 bases at V and 3 bases at J, with 12 bases between. Germline assignment: CDR1 SQVTM and CDR2 ANQGSEA. The CDR3 consists of 14 residues. The CDR3 sequence is CSVEDYQGGYEQYF. In DNA, the CDR3 is TGCAGCGTTGAAGATTACCAGGGCGGCTACGAGCAGTACTTC.

The table lists this clone with a few counts. This rearrangement joins TRBV7-2 to TRBJ2-7; TRBD1 agrees at 9 bases. CDR1 SGHTA and CDR2 FQGNSA come from the germline V gene. The CDR3 runs 14 residues. With V trimmed by 5 bases and J by 0 bases, 2 bases remained unmatched. The CDR3, as DNA: TGTGCCAGCAGCCGGGACAGGGTCTCCTACGAGCAGTACTTC. It codes for CASSRDRVSYEQYF. Variable domain in full (rest from reference TRBV7-2 and TRBJ2-7): GAGVSQSPSNKVTEKGKDVELRCDPISGHTALYWYRQSLGQGLEFLIYFQGNSAPDKSGLPSDRFSAERTGGSVSTLTIQRTQQEDSAVYLCASSRDRVSYEQYFGPGTRLTVT.

This chain connects TRBV7-3 to TRBJ2-3; D is unclear. V lost 2 bases and J 6 bases, leaving 9 bases between the germline ends. This CDR3 spans 13 amino acids. Per the germline V gene, CDR1 is SGHTA and CDR2 is FQGTGA. The CDR3 sequence is CASSLQDQDTQYF. CDR3 bases: TGTGCCAGCAGCTTACAGGATCAGGATACGCAGTATTTT.

In this sample, this clone turned up once. The chain is built from TRBV10-3 and TRBJ2-1, with 8 nucleotides matching TRBD2. CDR1 ENHRY and CDR2 SYGVKD come from the germline V gene. This CDR3 is built from 15 residues. V shed 0 bases, J shed 7 bases, and the junction held 5 bases outside the gene matches. The CDR3: CAISESTTSVNEQFF. CDR3 sequence (DNA): TGTGCCATCAGTGAGTCGACGACTAGCGTAAATGAGCAGTTCTTC.

J is TRBJ2-5 and V is TRBV18, with D perhaps TRBD2 (6 bases). Germline CDR1 reads KGHSH; CDR2 reads LQKENI. This CDR3 has 15 amino acids. V was pared by 1 base and J by 5 bases, with 14 bases between. The CDR3 sequence: CASSPQGLQLETQYF. CDR3 DNA: TGTGCCAGCTCACCACAGGGACTCCAACTGGAGACCCAGTACTTC.